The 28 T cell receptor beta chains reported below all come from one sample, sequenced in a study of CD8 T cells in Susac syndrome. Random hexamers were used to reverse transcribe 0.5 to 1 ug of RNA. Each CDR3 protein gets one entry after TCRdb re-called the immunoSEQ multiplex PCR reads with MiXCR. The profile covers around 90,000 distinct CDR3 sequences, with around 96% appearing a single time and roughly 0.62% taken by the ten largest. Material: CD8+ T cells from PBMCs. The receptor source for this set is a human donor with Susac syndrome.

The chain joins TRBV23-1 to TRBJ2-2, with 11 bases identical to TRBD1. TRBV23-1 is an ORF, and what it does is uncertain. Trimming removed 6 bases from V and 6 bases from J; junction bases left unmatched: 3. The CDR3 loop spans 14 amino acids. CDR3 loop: CASSRGQGAGELFF. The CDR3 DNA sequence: TGCGCCAGCAGCCGGGGACAGGGGGCCGGGGAGCTGTTTTTT.

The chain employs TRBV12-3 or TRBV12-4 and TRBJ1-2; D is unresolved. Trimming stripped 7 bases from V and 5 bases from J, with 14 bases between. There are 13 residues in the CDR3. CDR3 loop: CASTPGNAYGYTF. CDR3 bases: TGTGCCAGCACCCCTGGCAATGCATATGGCTACACCTTC.

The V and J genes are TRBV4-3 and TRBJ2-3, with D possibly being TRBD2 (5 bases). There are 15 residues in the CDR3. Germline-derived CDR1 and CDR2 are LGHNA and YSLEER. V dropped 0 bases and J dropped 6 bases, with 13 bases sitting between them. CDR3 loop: CASSQDRNGVDTQYF. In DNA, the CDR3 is TGCGCCAGCAGCCAAGATCGAAACGGGGTGGATACGCAGTATTTT.

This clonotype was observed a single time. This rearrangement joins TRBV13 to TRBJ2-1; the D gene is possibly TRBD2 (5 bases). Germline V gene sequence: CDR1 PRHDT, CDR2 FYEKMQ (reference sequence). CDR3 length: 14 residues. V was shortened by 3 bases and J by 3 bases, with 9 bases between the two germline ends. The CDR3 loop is CASSFGDRYNEQFF. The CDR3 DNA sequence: TGTGCCAGCAGCTTCGGGGATCGCTACAATGAGCAGTTCTTC.

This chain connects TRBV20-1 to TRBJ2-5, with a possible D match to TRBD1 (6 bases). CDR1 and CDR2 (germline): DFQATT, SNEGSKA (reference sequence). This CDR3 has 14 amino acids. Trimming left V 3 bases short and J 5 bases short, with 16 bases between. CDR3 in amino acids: CSASGLSQGETQYF. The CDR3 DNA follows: TGCAGTGCTAGTGGATTGAGCCAGGGGGAGACCCAGTACTTC.

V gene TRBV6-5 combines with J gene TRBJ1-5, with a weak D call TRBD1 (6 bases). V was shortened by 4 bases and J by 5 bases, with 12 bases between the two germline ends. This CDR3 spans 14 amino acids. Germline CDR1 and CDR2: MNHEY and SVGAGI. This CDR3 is CASSWTVSDQPQHF. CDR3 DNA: TGTGCCAGCAGTTGGACAGTCTCTGATCAGCCCCAGCATTTT.

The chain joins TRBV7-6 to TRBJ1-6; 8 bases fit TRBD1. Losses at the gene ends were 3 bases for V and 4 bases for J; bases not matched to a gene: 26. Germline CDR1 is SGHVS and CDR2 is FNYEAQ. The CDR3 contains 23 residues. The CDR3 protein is CASSFFLSAWTTGVGIYNSPLHF. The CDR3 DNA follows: TGTGCCAGCAGCTTTTTTCTATCAGCCTGGACGACAGGGGTGGGGATTTATAATTCACCCCTCCACTTT.

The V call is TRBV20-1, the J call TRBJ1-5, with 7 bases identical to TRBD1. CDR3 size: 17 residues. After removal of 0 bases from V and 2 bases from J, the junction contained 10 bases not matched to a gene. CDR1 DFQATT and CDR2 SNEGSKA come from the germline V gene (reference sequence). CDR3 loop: CSARDRRRGRRNQPQHF. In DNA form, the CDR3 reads TGCAGTGCTAGAGACCGCCGCAGGGGGAGACGCAATCAGCCCCAGCATTTT.

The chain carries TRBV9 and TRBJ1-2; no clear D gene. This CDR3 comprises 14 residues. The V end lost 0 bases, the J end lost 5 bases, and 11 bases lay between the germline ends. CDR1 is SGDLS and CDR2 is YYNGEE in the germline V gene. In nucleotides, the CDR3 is TGTGCCAGCAGCGTAGGCGCAGGCGAGTATGGCTACACCTTC. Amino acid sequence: CASSVGAGEYGYTF.

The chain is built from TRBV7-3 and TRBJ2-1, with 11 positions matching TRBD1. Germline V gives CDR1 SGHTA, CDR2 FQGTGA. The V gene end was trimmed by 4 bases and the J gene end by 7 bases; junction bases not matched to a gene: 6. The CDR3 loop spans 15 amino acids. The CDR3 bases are TGTGCCAGCAGCTCCGGACAGGGGGCAAGGAATGAGCAGTTCTTC. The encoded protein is CASSSGQGARNEQFF.

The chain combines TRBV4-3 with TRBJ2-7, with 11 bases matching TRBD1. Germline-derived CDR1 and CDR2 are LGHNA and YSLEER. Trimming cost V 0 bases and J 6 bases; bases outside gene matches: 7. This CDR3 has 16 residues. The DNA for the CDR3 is TGCGCCAGCAGCCAAGATCGCCGGACAGGGGGCGTCGAGCAGTACTTC. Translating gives CASSQDRRTGGVEQYF.

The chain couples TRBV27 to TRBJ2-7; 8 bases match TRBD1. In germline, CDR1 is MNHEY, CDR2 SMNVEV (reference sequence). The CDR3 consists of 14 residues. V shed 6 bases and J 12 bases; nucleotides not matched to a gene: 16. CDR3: CASSRGLQGEVGYF. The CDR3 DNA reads TGTGCCAGCAGCCGCGGGTTACAGGGGGAAGTTGGGTACTTC.

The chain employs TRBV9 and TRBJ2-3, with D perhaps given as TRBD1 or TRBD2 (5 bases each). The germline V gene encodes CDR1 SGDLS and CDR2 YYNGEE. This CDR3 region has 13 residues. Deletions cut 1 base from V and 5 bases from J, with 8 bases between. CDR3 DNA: TGTGCCAGCAGCGTAAGAGGGGAAGATACGCAGTATTTT. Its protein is CASSVRGEDTQYF.

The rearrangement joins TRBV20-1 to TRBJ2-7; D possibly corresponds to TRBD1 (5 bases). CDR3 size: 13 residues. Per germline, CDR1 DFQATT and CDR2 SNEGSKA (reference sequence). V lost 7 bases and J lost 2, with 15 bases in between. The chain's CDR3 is CSVPSDTTYEQYF. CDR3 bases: TGCAGTGTACCCTCGGACACCACCTACGAGCAGTACTTC.

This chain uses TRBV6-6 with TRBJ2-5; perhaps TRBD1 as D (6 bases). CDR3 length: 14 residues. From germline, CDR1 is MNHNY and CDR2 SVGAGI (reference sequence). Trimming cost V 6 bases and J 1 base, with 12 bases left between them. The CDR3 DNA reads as TGTGCCAGCAGCCGGACAGTGTTCCAAGAGACCCAGTACTTC. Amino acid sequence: CASSRTVFQETQYF.

DNA for the CDR3: TGTGCCTGGATTTCCCGGACACGTAAGGAAAAACTGTTTTTT. Translation: CAWISRTRKEKLFF. The V gene is TRBV30, the J gene TRBJ1-4; D perhaps matches TRBD1 (5 bases). The CDR3 length is 14 residues. Germline V CDR1 and CDR2: GTSNPN, SVGIG (reference sequence). The V gene lost 4 bases and the J gene lost 8 bases, with 17 bases spanning the gap.

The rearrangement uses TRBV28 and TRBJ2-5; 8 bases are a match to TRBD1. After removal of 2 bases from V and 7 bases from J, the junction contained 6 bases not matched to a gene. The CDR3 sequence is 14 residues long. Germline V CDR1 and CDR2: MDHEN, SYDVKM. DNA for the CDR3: TGTGCCAGCAGTTTAGCAGGGGGCGAGGGGACCCAGTACTTC. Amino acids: CASSLAGGEGTQYF.

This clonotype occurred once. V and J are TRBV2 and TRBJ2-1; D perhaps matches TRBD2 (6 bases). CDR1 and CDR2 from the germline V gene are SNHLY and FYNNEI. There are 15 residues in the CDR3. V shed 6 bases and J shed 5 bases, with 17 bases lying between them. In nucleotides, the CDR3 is TGTGCCAGCAGGTCCCTGGGGACTCGGAACAATGAGCAGTTCTTC. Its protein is CASRSLGTRNNEQFF.

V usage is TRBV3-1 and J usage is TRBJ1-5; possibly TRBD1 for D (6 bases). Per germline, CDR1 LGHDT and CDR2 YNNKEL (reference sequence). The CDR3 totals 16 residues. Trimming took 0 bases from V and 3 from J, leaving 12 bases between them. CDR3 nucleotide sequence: TGTGCCAGCAGCCAAGATGCGGGGGCCGACAATCAGCCCCAGCATTTT. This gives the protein CASSQDAGADNQPQHF. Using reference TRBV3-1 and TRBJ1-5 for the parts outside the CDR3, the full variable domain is DTAVSQTPKYLVTQMGNDKSIKCEQNLGHDTMYWYKQDSKKFLKIMFSYNNKELIINETVPNRFSPKSPDKAHLNLHINSLELGDSAVYFCASSQDAGADNQPQHFGDGTRLSIL.

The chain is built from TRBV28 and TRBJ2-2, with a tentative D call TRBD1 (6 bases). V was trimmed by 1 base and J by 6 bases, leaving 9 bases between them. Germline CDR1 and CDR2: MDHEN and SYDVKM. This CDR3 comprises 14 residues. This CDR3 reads CASSLFQGPGELFF. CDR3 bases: TGTGCCAGCAGTTTATTTCAGGGGCCCGGGGAGCTGTTTTTT.

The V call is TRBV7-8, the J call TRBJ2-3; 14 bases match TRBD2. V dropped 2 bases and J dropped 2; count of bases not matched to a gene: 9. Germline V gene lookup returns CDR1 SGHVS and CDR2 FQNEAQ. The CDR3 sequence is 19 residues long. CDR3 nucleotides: TGTGCCAGCAGCTTAACACCGGGACTAGCGGGGGCCGTCACAGATACGCAGTATTTT. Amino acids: CASSLTPGLAGAVTDTQYF.

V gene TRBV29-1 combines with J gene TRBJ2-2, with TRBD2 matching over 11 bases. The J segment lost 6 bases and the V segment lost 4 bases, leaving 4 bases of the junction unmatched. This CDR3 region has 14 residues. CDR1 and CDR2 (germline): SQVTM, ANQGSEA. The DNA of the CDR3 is TGCAGCGTTGTTAGCGGGGGGGAGGCCGGGGAGCTGTTTTTT. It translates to CSVVSGGEAGELFF.

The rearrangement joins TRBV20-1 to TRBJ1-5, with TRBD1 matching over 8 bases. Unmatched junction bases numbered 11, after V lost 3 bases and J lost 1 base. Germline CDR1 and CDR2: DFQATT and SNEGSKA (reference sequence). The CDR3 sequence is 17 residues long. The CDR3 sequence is CSARWDRSWGSNQPQHF. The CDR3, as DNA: TGCAGTGCTAGGTGGGACAGGAGTTGGGGGAGCAATCAGCCCCAGCATTTT.

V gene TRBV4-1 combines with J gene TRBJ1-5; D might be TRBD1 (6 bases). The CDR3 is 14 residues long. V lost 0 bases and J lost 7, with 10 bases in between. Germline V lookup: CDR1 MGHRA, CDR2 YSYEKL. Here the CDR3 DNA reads TGCGCCAGCAGCCAAGATCAGGGGCACCAGCCCCAGCATTTT. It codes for CASSQDQGHQPQHF.

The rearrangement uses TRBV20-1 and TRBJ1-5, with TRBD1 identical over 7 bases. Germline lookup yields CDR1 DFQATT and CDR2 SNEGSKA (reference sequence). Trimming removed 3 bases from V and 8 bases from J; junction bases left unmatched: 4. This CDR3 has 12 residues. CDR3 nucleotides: TGCAGTGCTAGTACAGGGGAAGAGCCCCAGCATTTT. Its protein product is CSASTGEEPQHF.

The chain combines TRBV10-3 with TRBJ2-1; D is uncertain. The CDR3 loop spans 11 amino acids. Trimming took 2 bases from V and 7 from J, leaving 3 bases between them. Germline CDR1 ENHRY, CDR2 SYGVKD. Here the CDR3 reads CAISEGNEQFF. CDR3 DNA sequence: TGTGCCATCAGTGAGGGAAATGAGCAGTTCTTC.

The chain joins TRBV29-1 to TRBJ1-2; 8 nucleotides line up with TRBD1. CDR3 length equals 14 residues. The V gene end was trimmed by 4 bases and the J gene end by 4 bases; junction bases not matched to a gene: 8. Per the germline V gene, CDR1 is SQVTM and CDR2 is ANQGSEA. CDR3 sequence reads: CSVAPPDRGYGYTF. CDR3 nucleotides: TGCAGCGTTGCACCCCCTGACAGGGGCTATGGCTACACCTTC.

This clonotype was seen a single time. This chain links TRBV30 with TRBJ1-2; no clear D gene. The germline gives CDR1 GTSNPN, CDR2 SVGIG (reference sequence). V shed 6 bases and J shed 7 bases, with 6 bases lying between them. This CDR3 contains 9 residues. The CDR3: CACAPGYTF. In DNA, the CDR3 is TGTGCCTGCGCACCTGGCTACACCTTC.